This TCR beta chain was retrieved from a study of blood T cell repertoires in COVID-19. Study at large: Sample material is recorded as cDNA or gDNA derived from T cells, B-cell-depleted T cells, or PBMCs.

Assay: immunoSEQ multiplex PCR; the TCRdb copy retains only in-frame clones and omits some. The sample shows about 200,000 clones, roughly nine tenths of them seen only once. The germline V gene encodes CDR1 SGHRS and CDR2 YFSETQ. CDR3 length equals 15 residues. Trimming took 3 bases from V and 6 from J, leaving 18 bases between them. Participants had their cohort set by participant-reported clinical history. The chain employs TRBV5-1 and TRBJ1-2; D is unclear. Sample: PBMCs or T cells enriched from blood (not recorded which). The source of this sequence is a woman aged 40 to 55 in a cohort exposed to, infected with or recovered from COVID-19 (not recorded which). CDR3 sequence: CASSSSMEGGNGYTF. The CDR3 DNA reads TGCGCCAGCAGCTCCTCCATGGAGGGAGGAAATGGCTACACCTTC.